This T cell receptor (beta chain) was captured in a study of Graves' ophthalmopathy and Graves' hyperthyroidism. Germline CDR1 and CDR2: MNHEY and SVGAGI. V was shortened by 6 bases and J by 8 bases, with 10 bases between the two germline ends. The CDR3 sequence is 11 residues long. RNA transcripts served as template for amplifying TCR beta CDR3 sequences. In the first round, RT-PCR was carried out with HTBI primers, and a multiplex PCR formed the second round. TCRdb called the multiplex PCR reads again in MiXCR, with one record for every CDR3 protein. The table has a few hundred thousand distinct CDR3 sequences, 18% seen once. The table lists this clonotype with many counts.

The specimen sequenced was peripheral blood. The clonotype originates from a woman between 18 and 29 years old with Graves' ophthalmopathy. J is TRBJ1-2 and V is TRBV6-5; no clear D. CDR3: CASRTREGYTF. In DNA, the CDR3 is TGTGCCAGCAGGACCCGAGAGGGCTACACCTTC.